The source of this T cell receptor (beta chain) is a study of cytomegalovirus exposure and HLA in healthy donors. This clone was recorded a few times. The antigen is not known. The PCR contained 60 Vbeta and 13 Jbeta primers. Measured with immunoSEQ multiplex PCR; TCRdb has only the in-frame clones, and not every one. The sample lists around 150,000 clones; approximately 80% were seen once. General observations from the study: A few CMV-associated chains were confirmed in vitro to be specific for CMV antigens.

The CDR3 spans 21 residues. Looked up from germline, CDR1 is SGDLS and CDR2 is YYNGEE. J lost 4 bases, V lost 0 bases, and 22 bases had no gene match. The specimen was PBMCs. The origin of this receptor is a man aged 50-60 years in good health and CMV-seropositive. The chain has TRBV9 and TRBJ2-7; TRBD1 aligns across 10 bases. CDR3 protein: CASSVVGGGTGVHPWSYEQYV. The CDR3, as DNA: TGTGCCAGCAGCGTAGTTGGAGGTGGGACAGGGGTTCATCCTTGGAGTTACGAGCAGTACGTC.